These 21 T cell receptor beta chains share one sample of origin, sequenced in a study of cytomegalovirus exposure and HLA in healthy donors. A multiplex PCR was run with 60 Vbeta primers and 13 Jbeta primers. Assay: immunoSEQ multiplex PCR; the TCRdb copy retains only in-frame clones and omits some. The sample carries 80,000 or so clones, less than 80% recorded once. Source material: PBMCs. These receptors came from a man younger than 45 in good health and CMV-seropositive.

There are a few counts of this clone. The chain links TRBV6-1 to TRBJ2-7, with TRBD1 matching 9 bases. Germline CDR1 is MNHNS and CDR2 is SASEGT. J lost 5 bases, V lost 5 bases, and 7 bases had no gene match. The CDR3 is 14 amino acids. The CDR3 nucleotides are TGTGCCAGCAGTTCCGGGACAGGGACTCACGAGCAGTACTTC. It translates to CASSSGTGTHEQYF.

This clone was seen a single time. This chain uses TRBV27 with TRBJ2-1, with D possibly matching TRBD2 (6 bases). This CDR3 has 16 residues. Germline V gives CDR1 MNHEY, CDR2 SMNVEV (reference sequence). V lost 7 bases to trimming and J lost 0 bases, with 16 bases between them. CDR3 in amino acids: CASIPLAQSSYNEQFF. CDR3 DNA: TGTGCCAGCATCCCACTAGCCCAGAGCTCCTACAATGAGCAGTTCTTC.

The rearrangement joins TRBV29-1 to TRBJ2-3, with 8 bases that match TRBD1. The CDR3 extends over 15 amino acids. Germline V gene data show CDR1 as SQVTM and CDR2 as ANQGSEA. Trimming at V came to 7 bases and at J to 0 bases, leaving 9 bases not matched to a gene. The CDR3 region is CSDLRGPGSTDTQYF. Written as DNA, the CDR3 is TGCAGCGACCTCAGGGGGCCAGGGAGCACAGATACGCAGTATTTT.

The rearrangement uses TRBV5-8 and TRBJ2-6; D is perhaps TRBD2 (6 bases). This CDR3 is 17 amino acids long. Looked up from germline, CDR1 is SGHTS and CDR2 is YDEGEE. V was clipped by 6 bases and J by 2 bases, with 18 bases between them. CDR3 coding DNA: TGTGCCAGCATCCACTCCTCGGGGGTAACTGGGGCCAACGTCCTGACTTTC. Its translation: CASIHSSGVTGANVLTF.

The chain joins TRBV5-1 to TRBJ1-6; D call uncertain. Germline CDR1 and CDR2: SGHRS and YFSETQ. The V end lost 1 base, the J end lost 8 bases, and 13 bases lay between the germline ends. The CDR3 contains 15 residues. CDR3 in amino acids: CASSLTATRDSPLHF. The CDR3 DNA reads TGCGCCAGCAGCTTGACAGCAACCCGAGATTCACCCCTCCACTTT. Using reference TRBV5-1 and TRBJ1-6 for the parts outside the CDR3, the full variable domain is KAGVTQTPRYLIKTRGQQVTLSCSPISGHRSVSWYQQTPGQGLQFLFEYFSETQRNKGNFPGRFSGRQFSNSRSEMNVSTLELGDSALYLCASSLTATRDSPLHFGNGTRLTVT.

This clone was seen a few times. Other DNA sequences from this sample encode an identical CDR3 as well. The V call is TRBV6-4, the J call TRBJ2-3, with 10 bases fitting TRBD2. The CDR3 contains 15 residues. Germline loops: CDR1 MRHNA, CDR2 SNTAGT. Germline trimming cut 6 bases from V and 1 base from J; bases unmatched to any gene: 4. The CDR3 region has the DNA TGTGCCAGCAGCGCAGCGGGGGGGGGCACAGATACGCAGTATTTT. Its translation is CASSAAGGGTDTQYF.

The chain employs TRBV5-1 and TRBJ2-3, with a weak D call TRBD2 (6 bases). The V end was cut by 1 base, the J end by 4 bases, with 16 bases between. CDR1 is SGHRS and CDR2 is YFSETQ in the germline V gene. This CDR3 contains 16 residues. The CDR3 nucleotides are TGCGCCAGCAGCTTGCATACGGGGGAGTTGCCAGATACGCAGTATTTT. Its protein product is CASSLHTGELPDTQYF.

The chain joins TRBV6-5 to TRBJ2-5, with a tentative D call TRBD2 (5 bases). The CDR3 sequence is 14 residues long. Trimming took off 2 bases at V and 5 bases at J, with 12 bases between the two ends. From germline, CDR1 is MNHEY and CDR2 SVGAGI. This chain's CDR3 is CASSYVTSGETQYF. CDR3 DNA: TGTGCCAGCAGTTACGTAACCTCGGGGGAGACCCAGTACTTC.

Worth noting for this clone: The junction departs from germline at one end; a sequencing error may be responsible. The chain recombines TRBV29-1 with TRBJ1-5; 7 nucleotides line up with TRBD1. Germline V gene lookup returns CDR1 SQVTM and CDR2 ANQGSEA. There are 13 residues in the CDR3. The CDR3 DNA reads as TGCAGCGTAGTAGACAGGGTCGGACAGCCCCAGAATTTT. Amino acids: CSVVDRVGQPQNF.

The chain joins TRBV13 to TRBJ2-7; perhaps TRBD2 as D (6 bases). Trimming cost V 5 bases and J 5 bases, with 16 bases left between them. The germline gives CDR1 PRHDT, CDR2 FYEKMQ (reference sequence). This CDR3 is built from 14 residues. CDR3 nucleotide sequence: TGTGCCAGCAGCCGAGACGGGAGTCGGAACGAGCAGTACTTC. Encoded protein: CASSRDGSRNEQYF. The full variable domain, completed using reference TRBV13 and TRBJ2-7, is AAGVIQSPRHLIKEKRETATLKCYPIPRHDTVYWYQQGPGQDPQFLISFYEKMQSDKGSIPDRFSAQQFSDYHSELNMSSLELGDSALYFCASSRDGSRNEQYFGPGTRLTVT.

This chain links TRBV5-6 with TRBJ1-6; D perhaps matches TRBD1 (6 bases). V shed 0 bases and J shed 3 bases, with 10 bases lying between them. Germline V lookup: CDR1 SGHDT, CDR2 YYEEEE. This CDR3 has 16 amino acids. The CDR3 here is CASSLATDSYNSPLHF. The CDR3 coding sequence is TGTGCCAGCAGCTTGGCCACGGACAGCTATAATTCACCCCTCCACTTT. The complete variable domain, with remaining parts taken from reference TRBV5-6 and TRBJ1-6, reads DAGVTQSPTHLIKTRGQQVTLRCSPKSGHDTVSWYQQALGQGPQFIFQYYEEEERQRGNFPDRFSGHQFPNYSSELNVNALLLGDSALYLCASSLATDSYNSPLHFGNGTRLTVT.

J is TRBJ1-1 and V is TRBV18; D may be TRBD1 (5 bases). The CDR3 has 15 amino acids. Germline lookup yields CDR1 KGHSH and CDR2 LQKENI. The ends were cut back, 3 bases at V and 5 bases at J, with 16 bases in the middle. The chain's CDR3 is CASSPGPGSRTEAFF. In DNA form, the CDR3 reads TGTGCCAGCTCACCGGGGCCCGGTAGTAGGACTGAAGCTTTCTTT.

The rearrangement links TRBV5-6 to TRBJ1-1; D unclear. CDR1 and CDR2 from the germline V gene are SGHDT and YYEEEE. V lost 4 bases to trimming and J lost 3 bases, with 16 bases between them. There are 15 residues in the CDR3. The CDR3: CASSLGLRGDTEAFF. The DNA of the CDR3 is TGTGCCAGCAGCCTTGGGCTCCGGGGTGACACTGAAGCTTTCTTT. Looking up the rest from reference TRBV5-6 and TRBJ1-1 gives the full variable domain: DAGVTQSPTHLIKTRGQQVTLRCSPKSGHDTVSWYQQALGQGPQFIFQYYEEEERQRGNFPDRFSGHQFPNYSSELNVNALLLGDSALYLCASSLGLRGDTEAFFGQGTRLTVV.

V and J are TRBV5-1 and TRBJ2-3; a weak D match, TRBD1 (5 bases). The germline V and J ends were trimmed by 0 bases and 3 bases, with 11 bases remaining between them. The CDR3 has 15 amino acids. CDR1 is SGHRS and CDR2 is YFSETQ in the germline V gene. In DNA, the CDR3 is TGCGCCAGCAGCTTGGGTGGCAGGGTAACAGATACGCAGTATTTT. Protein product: CASSLGGRVTDTQYF.

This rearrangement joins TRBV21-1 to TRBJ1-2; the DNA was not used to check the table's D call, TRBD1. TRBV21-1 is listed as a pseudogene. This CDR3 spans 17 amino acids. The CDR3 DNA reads TGTGCCAGCAGCAAAGAGGTTACGGGACAGGGGGCGGATGGCTACACCTTC. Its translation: CASSKEVTGQGADGYTF.

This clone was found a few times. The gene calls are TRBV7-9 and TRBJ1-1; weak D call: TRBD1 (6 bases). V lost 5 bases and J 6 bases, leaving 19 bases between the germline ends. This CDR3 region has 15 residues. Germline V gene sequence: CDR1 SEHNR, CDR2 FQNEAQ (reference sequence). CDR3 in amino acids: CASSPGKGGEPEAFF. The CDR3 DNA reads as TGTGCCAGCAGCCCGGGGAAAGGGGGGGAGCCTGAAGCTTTCTTT.

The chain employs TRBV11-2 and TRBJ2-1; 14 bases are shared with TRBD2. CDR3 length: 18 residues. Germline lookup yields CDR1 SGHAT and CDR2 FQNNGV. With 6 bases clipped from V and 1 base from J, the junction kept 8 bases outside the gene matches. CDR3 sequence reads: CASSSGTSGSLSYNEQFF. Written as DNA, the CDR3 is TGTGCCAGCAGTTCCGGGACTAGCGGGAGCCTTTCCTACAATGAGCAGTTCTTC.

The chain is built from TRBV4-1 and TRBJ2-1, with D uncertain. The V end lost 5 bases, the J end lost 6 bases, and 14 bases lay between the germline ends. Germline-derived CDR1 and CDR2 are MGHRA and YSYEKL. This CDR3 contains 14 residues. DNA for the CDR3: TGCGCCAGCAGCTCAAGTGATGGAGTCAATGAGCAGTTCTTC. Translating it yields CASSSSDGVNEQFF.

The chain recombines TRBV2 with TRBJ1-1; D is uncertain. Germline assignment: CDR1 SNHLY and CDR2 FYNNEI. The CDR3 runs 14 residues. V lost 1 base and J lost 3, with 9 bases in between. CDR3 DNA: TGTGCCAGCAGTGAAGGGCCGCCCTACACTGAAGCTTTCTTT. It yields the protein CASSEGPPYTEAFF. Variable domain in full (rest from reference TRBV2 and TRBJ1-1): EPEVTQTPSHQVTQMGQEVILRCVPISNHLYFYWYRQILGQKVEFLVSFYNNEISEKSEIFDDQFSVERPDGSNFTLKIRSTKLEDSAMYFCASSEGPPYTEAFFGQGTRLTVV.

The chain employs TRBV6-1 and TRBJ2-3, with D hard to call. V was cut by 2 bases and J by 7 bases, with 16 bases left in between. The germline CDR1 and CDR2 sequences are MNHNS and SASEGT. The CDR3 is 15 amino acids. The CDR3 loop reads CASSELARRDNTQYF. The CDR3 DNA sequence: TGTGCCAGCAGTGAACTGGCGAGGCGAGATAATACGCAGTATTTT.

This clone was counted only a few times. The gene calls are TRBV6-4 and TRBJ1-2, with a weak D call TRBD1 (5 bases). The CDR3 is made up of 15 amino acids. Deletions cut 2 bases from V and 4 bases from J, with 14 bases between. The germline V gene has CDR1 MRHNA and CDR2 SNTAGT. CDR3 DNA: TGTGCCAGCAGTGACAGTCCAGGGTCTTTCTATGGCTACACCTTC. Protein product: CASSDSPGSFYGYTF.